The present T cell receptor beta chain was sequenced within a study of Siglec-9 on CD8 T cells in melanoma (dated by TCRdb to the late 2010s). Regarding the research as a whole: The study investigated Siglec-9 expression on CD8+ T cells and the role of Siglec-9 in regulating T cells in the melanoma tumor microenvironment. What the study reported, not specific to this receptor: An effector memory CD8+ T-cell subset that appeared to accumulate within melanoma tumors was reported to be marked and regulated by Siglec-9.

Points on this clone: This clone's antigen is unknown. There are no base qualities to consult, and no much larger clone falls within one base.

The method behind the library was the immunoSEQ multiplex PCR assay. TCRdb provides this immuneACCESS table in a form limited to in-frame rearrangements. Some clones are lacking; in checked studies, under half of them reflect an unresolved V gene, and why the rest are absent is not known. A total of 30,000 to 45,000 clones appear in this sample, roughly 84% of them only once. More than 1.5% of the sample is held by the ten biggest clonotypes. Germline trimming: 2 bases from V, 4 bases from J; junction bases outside gene matches: 3. The CDR3 sequence holds 14 residues, the cysteine and phenylalanine included. The DNA shown is the 42-base CDR3, in frame from base 1. CDR1 is given as SGHRS and CDR2 as YFSETQ, both from the germline V gene.

The chain links TRBV5-1 with TRBJ1-1, with 9 junctional bases fitting TRBD1. This TCR was recovered from a human donor in good health. The sample consisted of Siglec-9- CD8+ T cells sorted from blood. The sample's cell subset or site, from its label and the paper: CD8 T cells lacking Siglec-9. The sequenced DNA is TGCGCCAGCAGCTTAGGGACAGGGTTCACTGAAGCTTTCTTT. It specifies CASSLGTGFTEAFF.